Presented here are 20 T cell receptor beta chains from one specimen sequenced in a study of cytotoxic CD8 clonotypes in ibrutinib-treated CLL. TCRdb's table, derived via immunoSEQ multiplex PCR, lists solely in-frame clones and lacks some. The sample includes under 150,000 clones, 80% of them seen just once. The sample was PBMCs, taken after 36 months of ibrutinib treatment. The source is a human donor with chronic lymphocytic leukemia.

The rearrangement uses TRBV28 and TRBJ1-2; D uncertain. V lost 2 bases and J 1 base, leaving 11 bases between the germline ends. This CDR3 region has 15 residues. Germline assignment: CDR1 MDHEN and CDR2 SYDVKM. CDR3 sequence (DNA): TGTGCCAGCAGTTTAAGGTTCGGCGTTAACTATGGCTACACCTTC. It translates to CASSLRFGVNYGYTF.

The chain carries TRBV4-2 and TRBJ2-1; 7 nucleotides agree with TRBD2. The CDR3 spans 19 residues. The V segment lost 0 bases and the J segment 9 bases; nucleotides outside the gene matches: 20. In germline, CDR1 is LGHNA, CDR2 YNFKEQ. CDR3 loop: CASSQDGYTLAASLGEQFF. In nucleotides, the CDR3 is TGTGCCAGCAGCCAAGACGGCTATACCCTAGCGGCGTCATTGGGTGAGCAGTTCTTC.

This chain links TRBV18 with TRBJ2-3, with D unresolved. V was pared by 2 bases and J by 2 bases, with 8 bases between. The CDR3 contains 14 residues. CDR1 and CDR2 from the germline V gene are KGHSH and LQKENI. CDR3 amino acids: CASSPLLDTDTQYF. In DNA form, the CDR3 reads TGTGCCAGCTCACCATTATTAGACACAGATACGCAGTATTTT.

The chain uses TRBV5-4 and TRBJ2-5; 12 bases match TRBD2. The trim removed 5 bases at V and 5 bases at J, leaving 7 bases unmatched. The germline gives CDR1 SGHNT, CDR2 YYREEE (reference sequence). The CDR3 has 15 residues. The DNA for the CDR3 is TGTGCCAGCAGGACTAGCGGGGGCGCACGGGAGACCCAGTACTTC. It yields the protein CASRTSGGARETQYF.

The CDR3 DNA is TGTGCCAGCAGCCCTCGGGGGGGGCTTACTAACTATGGCTACACCTTC. Translating it yields CASSPRGGLTNYGYTF. The rearrangement joins TRBV11-2 to TRBJ1-2; D perhaps matches TRBD1 (6 bases). The CDR3 runs to 16 residues. The V end lost 5 bases, the J end lost 0 bases, and 16 bases lay between the germline ends. The germline V gene encodes CDR1 SGHAT and CDR2 FQNNGV. The variable domain in full, with the rest retrieved from reference TRBV11-2 and TRBJ1-2, is EAGVAQSPRYKIIEKRQSVAFWCNPISGHATLYWYQQILGQGPKLLIQFQNNGVVDDSQLPKDRFSAERLKGVDSTLKIQPAKLEDSAVYLCASSPRGGLTNYGYTFGSGTRLTVV.

This chain joins TRBV20-1 and TRBJ2-7; 7 bases line up with TRBD2. Per germline, CDR1 DFQATT and CDR2 SNEGSKA (reference sequence). V shed 6 bases and J 6 bases; nucleotides not matched to a gene: 5. CDR3 length: 11 residues. CDR3 in DNA: TGCAGTGCACCGACTAGCCGCGAGCAGTACTTC. Amino acid sequence: CSAPTSREQYF.

This chain connects TRBV6-5 to TRBJ1-6; tentatively, D is TRBD1 (6 bases). V was pared by 5 bases and J by 13 bases, with 18 bases between. CDR3 size: 14 residues. Germline values: CDR1 MNHEY, CDR2 SVGAGI. This chain's CDR3 is CASSETTGPIPLHF. CDR3 in DNA: TGTGCCAGCAGTGAAACAACAGGGCCCATCCCCCTCCACTTT.

The V and J genes are TRBV28 and TRBJ2-3; a weak D match, TRBD1 (5 bases). In germline, CDR1 is MDHEN, CDR2 SYDVKM. Trimming removed 7 bases at V and 7 bases at J, with 12 bases between. The CDR3 consists of 12 residues. The CDR3 here is CASNLQGYTQYF. The CDR3 DNA is TGTGCCAGCAACCTCCAGGGATATACGCAGTATTTT.

The chain recombines TRBV5-1 with TRBJ1-1; D may be TRBD1 (6 bases). Trimming left V 2 bases short and J 3 bases short, with 11 bases between. From germline, CDR1 is SGHRS and CDR2 YFSETQ. This CDR3 has 14 residues. As DNA, the CDR3 is TGCGCCAGCAGCTTCCGCGACAGGTACACTGAAGCTTTCTTT. Protein: CASSFRDRYTEAFF.

The rearrangement links TRBV9 to TRBJ2-3; 9 nucleotides line up with TRBD2. With V trimmed by 4 bases and J by 0 bases, 9 bases remained unmatched. This CDR3 contains 17 residues. Germline loops: CDR1 SGDLS, CDR2 YYNGEE. This CDR3 is CASSLQMTSGSTDTQYF. The DNA of the CDR3 is TGTGCCAGCAGCTTACAAATGACTAGCGGTAGCACAGATACGCAGTATTTT.

The V and J genes are TRBV25-1 and TRBJ1-2; 9 nucleotides match TRBD1. The CDR3 extends over 13 amino acids. Germline V gives CDR1 MGHDK, CDR2 SYGVNS. With V trimmed by 8 bases and J by 6 bases, 7 bases remained unmatched. CDR3 region: CASGNRGLDGYTF. The CDR3 bases are TGTGCCAGCGGGAACAGGGGGCTCGATGGCTACACCTTC.

This clone was found a few times. The chain is built from TRBV5-6 and TRBJ2-2; 8 nucleotides align to TRBD2. The CDR3 contains 16 residues. V lost 3 bases, J lost 8 bases, and 12 bases stayed unmatched. CDR1 SGHDT and CDR2 YYEEEE come from the germline V gene. The chain's CDR3 is CASSSGGPGIFGELFF. The CDR3 DNA sequence: TGTGCCAGCAGCTCGGGGGGGCCGGGAATATTTGGGGAGCTGTTTTTT. The whole variable domain, filled in from reference TRBV5-6 and TRBJ2-2, reads DAGVTQSPTHLIKTRGQQVTLRCSPKSGHDTVSWYQQALGQGPQFIFQYYEEEERQRGNFPDRFSGHQFPNYSSELNVNALLLGDSALYLCASSSGGPGIFGELFFGEGSRLTVL.

The chain uses TRBV27 and TRBJ1-1; TRBD1 agrees at 10 bases. Trimming took 1 base from V and 3 from J; bases not matched to a gene: 2. The CDR3 is made up of 15 amino acids. Germline V CDR1 and CDR2: MNHEY, SMNVEV (reference sequence). The CDR3 nucleotides read TGTGCCAGCAGTTTATTGACAGGGGGCTACACTGAAGCTTTCTTT. It encodes CASSLLTGGYTEAFF.

The chain links TRBV13 to TRBJ1-3; 7 bases are shared with TRBD1. The CDR3 consists of 15 residues. Per the germline V gene, CDR1 is PRHDT and CDR2 is FYEKMQ (reference sequence). The J segment lost 7 bases and the V segment lost 4 bases, leaving 10 bases of the junction unmatched. The CDR3 loop reads CASSYRGAGRNTIYF. DNA of the CDR3: TGTGCCAGCAGCTACAGGGGTGCTGGGAGGAACACCATATATTTT. The variable domain in full, with the rest retrieved from reference TRBV13 and TRBJ1-3, is AAGVIQSPRHLIKEKRETATLKCYPIPRHDTVYWYQQGPGQDPQFLISFYEKMQSDKGSIPDRFSAQQFSDYHSELNMSSLELGDSALYFCASSYRGAGRNTIYFGEGSWLTVV.

This clone has just a few counts. The V gene is TRBV30, the J gene TRBJ1-2; D possibly corresponds to TRBD1 (5 bases). CDR1 is GTSNPN and CDR2 is SVGIG in the germline V gene (reference sequence). The CDR3 length is 16 residues. The V end was cut by 3 bases, the J end by 1 base, with 18 bases between. CDR3 sequence (DNA): TGTGCCTGGAGCCCGGGGGGGACGTCCCTTAACTATGGCTACACCTTC. Its protein is CAWSPGGTSLNYGYTF.

The genes are TRBV10-1 and TRBJ2-3; 7 bases agree with TRBD2. V shed 6 bases, J shed 3 bases, and the junction held 3 bases outside the gene matches. The length of the CDR3 is 13 residues. Per germline, CDR1 WNHNN and CDR2 SYGVQD (reference sequence). This CDR3 is CASRPSGTDTQYF. Here the CDR3 DNA reads TGCGCCAGCAGACCTAGCGGAACAGATACGCAGTATTTT.

V usage is TRBV4-1 and J usage is TRBJ1-5; 9 bases match TRBD1. This CDR3 region has 15 residues. The J segment lost 7 bases and the V segment lost 2 bases, leaving 6 bases of the junction unmatched. CDR1 and CDR2 from the germline V gene are MGHRA and YSYEKL. CDR3 in DNA: TGCGCCAGCAGCCAACGGACAGGGGCAGACCAGCCCCAGCATTTT. As protein: CASSQRTGADQPQHF.

The DNA of the CDR3 is TGTGCCAGTACTTCGTTCGTCACAGATACGCAGTATTTT. Translated: CASTSFVTDTQYF. The V call is TRBV19, the J call TRBJ2-3, with unresolved D. Trimming took 7 bases from V and 2 from J, leaving 10 bases between them. Germline values: CDR1 LNHDA, CDR2 SQIVND (reference sequence). There are 13 residues in the CDR3.

The rearrangement links TRBV27 to TRBJ2-1; D unresolved. The CDR3 runs 17 residues. Trimming pared 0 bases from V and 0 bases from J, leaving 12 bases between. Germline V CDR1 and CDR2: MNHEY, SMNVEV (reference sequence). This CDR3 is CASSLSSIPLSYNEQFF. In nucleotides, the CDR3 is TGTGCCAGCAGTTTATCCAGTATCCCCCTCTCCTACAATGAGCAGTTCTTC.

The V gene is TRBV7-3, the J gene TRBJ2-7, with a weak D call TRBD1 (6 bases). The CDR3 is 15 amino acids. Germline-derived CDR1 and CDR2 are SGHTA and FQGTGA. V lost 5 bases to trimming and J lost 2 bases, with 16 bases between them. This CDR3 reads CASSHPNRDTYEQYF. The CDR3 bases are TGTGCCAGCAGCCACCCCAACAGGGATACCTACGAGCAGTACTTC.